This passage covers 10 T cell receptor beta chains from one sample sequenced in a study of control samples from healthy donors and cancer patients. The repertoire was sequenced with immunoSEQ multiplex PCR; TCRdb's copy has only in-frame clones and lacks some. The sample includes approximately 52,000 clones, about 90% of them seen just once. Sequencing input: PBMCs. All receptors come from a man in his 60s with head and neck cancer.

The rearrangement uses TRBV6-5 and TRBJ1-2; a weak D match, TRBD1 (5 bases). V gave up 6 bases and J gave up 0 bases, with 11 bases separating them. CDR1 and CDR2 (germline): MNHEY, SVGAGI. CDR3 size: 14 residues. CDR3 sequence (DNA): TGTGCCAGCAGGAGGGACCTAGCTAACTATGGCTACACCTTC. Translated: CASRRDLANYGYTF.

The table lists this clone with a count of one. This chain links TRBV5-1 with TRBJ2-2; the match to TRBD1 covers 7 bases. The CDR3 covers 15 residues. J was trimmed by 4 bases and V by 4 bases; bases with no gene match: 7. CDR1 SGHRS and CDR2 YFSETQ come from the germline V gene. The CDR3 nucleotides are TGCGCCAGCAGCCCGGGACAGATTGTCACCGGGGAGCTGTTTTTT. Protein sequence: CASSPGQIVTGELFF. Drawing the rest from reference TRBV5-1 and TRBJ2-2, the complete variable domain is KAGVTQTPRYLIKTRGQQVTLSCSPISGHRSVSWYQQTPGQGLQFLFEYFSETQRNKGNFPGRFSGRQFSNSRSEMNVSTLELGDSALYLCASSPGQIVTGELFFGEGSRLTVL.

The chain employs TRBV24-1 and TRBJ2-2, with 11 bases lining up with TRBD1. Germline trimming cut 7 bases from V and 0 bases from J; bases unmatched to any gene: 6. CDR3 length: 17 residues. Per the germline V gene, CDR1 is KGHDR and CDR2 is SFDVKD. The CDR3 reads CATRGQGAEANTGELFF. For the CDR3, the DNA is TGTGCCACCAGAGGACAGGGGGCTGAAGCGAACACCGGGGAGCTGTTTTTT.

A remark on this clone: At one end, the junction sequence differs from germline, possibly due to a read error. The V call is TRBV18, the J call TRBJ2-3, with 9 positions matching TRBD2. CDR3 length: 17 residues. Germline CDR1 reads KGHSH; CDR2 reads LQKENI. The CDR3 bases are TGTGTCAGCTCACCAACGGGCCTAGCGGGGTTCACAGATACGCAGTATTTT. It encodes CVSSPTGLAGFTDTQYF. Supplemented by reference TRBV18 and TRBJ2-3, the full variable domain reads NAGVMQNPRHLVRRRGQEARLRCSPMKGHSHVYWYRQLPEEGLKFMVYLQKENIIDESGMPKERFSAEFPKEGPSILRIQQVVRGDSAAYFCVSSPTGLAGFTDTQYFGPGTRLTVL.

J is TRBJ1-6 and V is TRBV10-3, with a tentative D call TRBD1 (5 bases). This CDR3 has 16 residues. Looked up from germline, CDR1 is ENHRY and CDR2 is SYGVKD. The V end was cut by 0 bases, the J end by 5 bases, with 11 bases between. The CDR3 loop is CAISESAGTNNSPLHF. The CDR3 nucleotides read TGTGCCATCAGTGAGTCTGCGGGGACTAATAATTCACCCCTCCACTTT.

The chain uses TRBV30 and TRBJ1-5; weak D call: TRBD1 (6 bases). V was trimmed by 3 bases and J by 0 bases, leaving 15 bases between them. Germline V lookup: CDR1 GTSNPN, CDR2 SVGIG (reference sequence). The CDR3 totals 16 residues. The CDR3 protein is CAWSPSGAFSNQPQHF. CDR3 nucleotides: TGTGCCTGGAGCCCGTCAGGGGCTTTTAGCAATCAGCCCCAGCATTTT. The whole variable domain, filled in from reference TRBV30 and TRBJ1-5, reads SQTIHQWPATLVQPVGSPLSLECTVEGTSNPNLYWYRQAAGRGLQLLFYSVGIGQISSEVPQNLSASRPQDRQFILSSKKLLLSDSGFYLCAWSPSGAFSNQPQHFGDGTRLSIL.

The sample holds one count of this clone. The chain links TRBV7-9 to TRBJ1-6; tentative D call: TRBD1 (6 bases). V was trimmed by 5 bases and J by 10 bases, leaving 27 bases between them. The CDR3 has 18 residues. Germline V lookup: CDR1 SEHNR, CDR2 FQNEAQ (reference sequence). The CDR3 is CASSPVGWVGGLYSPLHF. The CDR3 bases are TGTGCCAGCAGCCCGGTCGGATGGGTCGGGGGCCTATACTCACCCCTCCACTTT.

This chain joins TRBV7-2 and TRBJ1-4; no firm D call. Germline CDR1 and CDR2: SGHTA and FQGNSA. Trimming removed 1 base from V and 8 bases from J, with 8 bases in between. This CDR3 is 13 amino acids long. CDR3 nucleotide sequence: TGTGCCAGCAGCTTAGGTCCGTGGGAAAAACTGTTTTTT. Protein sequence: CASSLGPWEKLFF.

The J gene is TRBJ2-5, the V gene TRBV5-4; D is possibly TRBD2 (6 bases). V shed 0 bases and J shed 6 bases, with 9 bases lying between them. The germline V gene encodes CDR1 SGHNT and CDR2 YYREEE (reference sequence). The CDR3 sequence is 13 residues long. The chain's CDR3 is CASSLGLDKTQYF. The CDR3 nucleotides read TGTGCCAGCAGCTTGGGACTAGATAAGACCCAGTACTTC.

The chain employs TRBV28 and TRBJ2-1; D is ambiguous. CDR1 is MDHEN and CDR2 is SYDVKM in the germline V gene. Trimming removed 6 bases from V and 4 bases from J, with 7 bases in between. The CDR3 is made up of 12 amino acids. This chain's CDR3 is CASSAEYNEQFF. CDR3 DNA sequence: TGTGCCAGCAGCGCGGAATACAATGAGCAGTTCTTC.